Each of the 28 T cell receptor beta chains below was sequenced from the same sample in a study of OX40 agonist ivuxolimab in advanced cancers. The table came from immunoSEQ multiplex PCR; TCRdb's copy has only in-frame clones and leaves some out. The sample holds just under 85,000 clones; approximately 88% are singletons and the top ten take under 8%. The sequencing here drew on CD4+ or CD8+ T cells sorted from blood, taken in a trial of the OX40 agonist ivuxolimab. All receptors derive from an adult with an advanced solid tumor such as melanoma, head and neck, liver or kidney cancer.

The chain uses TRBV29-1 and TRBJ1-1; 9 positions agree with TRBD1. The CDR3 loop spans 13 amino acids. Germline CDR1 and CDR2: SQVTM and ANQGSEA. Trimming removed 5 bases from V and 1 base from J; junction bases left unmatched: 2. CDR3 sequence (DNA): TGCAGCGTTTCGACAGGGGGGAACACTGAAGCTTTCTTT. Its protein product is CSVSTGGNTEAFF.

This chain uses TRBV9 with TRBJ2-3; 7 bases line up with TRBD2. CDR1 and CDR2 from the germline V gene are SGDLS and YYNGEE. The CDR3 runs 15 residues. With 1 base clipped from V and 3 bases from J, the junction kept 5 bases outside the gene matches. The CDR3 coding sequence is TGTGCCAGCAGCGTATTGTCCGGGGGGACAGATACGCAGTATTTT. Translated: CASSVLSGGTDTQYF. The variable domain in full, completed from reference TRBV9 and TRBJ2-3, reads DSGVTQTPKHLITATGQRVTLRCSPRSGDLSVYWYQQSLDQGLQFLIQYYNGEERAKGNILERFSAQQFPDLHSELNLSSLELGDSALYFCASSVLSGGTDTQYFGPGTRLTVL.

The gene calls are TRBV5-6 and TRBJ2-7, with D perhaps matching TRBD1 or TRBD2 (5 bases each). Per the germline V gene, CDR1 is SGHDT and CDR2 is YYEEEE. The CDR3 is made up of 14 amino acids. V lost 4 bases and J 5 bases, leaving 16 bases between the germline ends. The CDR3 protein is CASSLGTLWDEQYF. CDR3 bases: TGTGCCAGCAGCCTGGGGACCTTGTGGGACGAGCAGTACTTC.

The V call is TRBV6-1, the J call TRBJ1-5, with D hard to call. CDR1 and CDR2 from the germline V gene are MNHNS and SASEGT. V lost 6 bases and J 2 bases, leaving 11 bases between the germline ends. This CDR3 is 14 amino acids long. The CDR3 region is CASSLDGGNQPQHF. The CDR3 nucleotides read TGTGCCAGCAGCCTCGACGGAGGCAATCAGCCCCAGCATTTT.

In DNA form, the CDR3 reads TGTGCCTGGTCATTGGGAGAAGAGACCCAGTACTTC. Its translation is CAWSLGEETQYF. The V call is TRBV30, the J call TRBJ2-5; perhaps TRBD2 as D (5 bases). CDR1 is GTSNPN, CDR2 SVGIG, per germline (reference sequence). With 5 bases removed from V and 3 bases from J, the gap between germline ends came to 10 bases. This CDR3 has 12 residues.

The V gene is TRBV6-1, the J gene TRBJ1-2, with D unclear. V lost 1 base and J 0 bases, leaving 6 bases between the germline ends. Germline V gene data show CDR1 as MNHNS and CDR2 as SASEGT. CDR3 size: 14 residues. In nucleotides, the CDR3 is TGTGCCAGCAGTGAAGGTGGGACTAACTATGGCTACACCTTC. Amino acids: CASSEGGTNYGYTF.

In nucleotides, the CDR3 is TGTGCCACCAGCAGAGATCAGGGGAGCACCTATGGCTACACCTTC. Translated: CATSRDQGSTYGYTF. The chain combines TRBV15 with TRBJ1-2; tentatively, D is TRBD1 (6 bases). V was trimmed by 0 bases and J by 4 bases, leaving 12 bases between them. Germline-derived CDR1 and CDR2 are LNHNV and YYDKDF (reference sequence). The CDR3 sequence is 15 residues long.

The CDR3 sequence is CASSTGQGKDIQYF. The CDR3 DNA reads TGCGCCAGCAGCACCGGACAGGGGAAGGACATTCAGTACTTC. The chain combines TRBV5-1 with TRBJ2-4; 9 bases are shared with TRBD1. The CDR3 is 14 amino acids. J lost 8 bases, V lost 4 bases, and 7 bases had no gene match. Per germline, CDR1 SGHRS and CDR2 YFSETQ.

The J gene is TRBJ1-2, the V gene TRBV7-9; tentatively, D is TRBD1 (5 bases). The germline V gene has CDR1 SEHNR and CDR2 FQNEAQ (reference sequence). The CDR3 covers 13 residues. Trimming removed 5 bases at V and 4 bases at J, with 11 bases between. The chain's CDR3 is CASSPQEVYGYTF. The CDR3 bases are TGTGCCAGCAGCCCACAGGAGGTCTATGGCTACACCTTC.

The chain links TRBV7-3 to TRBJ2-3; weak D call: TRBD2 (7 bases). Germline CDR1 reads SGHTA; CDR2 reads FQGTGA. There are 14 residues in the CDR3. V was trimmed by 5 bases and J by 3 bases, leaving 12 bases between them. CDR3 region: CASSGGAFTDTQYF. The CDR3 region has the DNA TGTGCCAGCAGCGGGGGGGCCTTTACAGATACGCAGTATTTT. Full variable domain (outside the CDR3, taken from reference TRBV7-3 and TRBJ2-3): GAGVSQTPSNKVTEKGKYVELRCDPISGHTALYWYRQSLGQGPEFLIYFQGTGAADDSGLPNDRFFAVRPEGSVSTLKIQRTERGDSAVYLCASSGGAFTDTQYFGPGTRLTVL.

This clone was seen just once. This chain uses TRBV5-1 with TRBJ1-1; weak D call: TRBD1 (6 bases). CDR1 is SGHRS, CDR2 YFSETQ, per germline. The CDR3 is 19 residues long. The germline V and J ends were trimmed by 1 base and 3 bases, with 25 bases remaining between them. The CDR3 bases are TGCGCCAGCAGCTTGCCCAACAGGGCGACAGAAATTATGGACACTGAAGCTTTCTTT. Encoded protein: CASSLPNRATEIMDTEAFF.

This chain connects TRBV11-3 to TRBJ1-3; no clear D. V gave up 5 bases and J gave up 4 bases, with 6 bases separating them. The CDR3 length is 12 residues. Germline V gene lookup returns CDR1 SGHNT and CDR2 YENEEA. CDR3 sequence reads: CASSPIGNTIYF. For the CDR3, the DNA is TGTGCCAGCAGCCCCATCGGAAACACCATATATTTT.

This chain uses TRBV30 with TRBJ2-2; the D gene could be TRBD1 or TRBD2 (6 bases each). This CDR3 comprises 18 residues. V was pared by 0 bases and J by 3 bases, with 20 bases between. Germline V gives CDR1 GTSNPN, CDR2 SVGIG (reference sequence). CDR3 sequence (DNA): TGTGCCTGGAGTGTAGTTGTAGTGGGGGGCTCCTACACCGGGGAGCTGTTTTTT. As protein: CAWSVVVVGGSYTGELFF.

This chain joins TRBV18 and TRBJ1-5, with TRBD1 identical over 11 bases. Looked up from germline, CDR1 is KGHSH and CDR2 is LQKENI. This CDR3 contains 15 residues. J lost 4 bases, V lost 4 bases, and 3 bases had no gene match. The CDR3 here is CASSRGTGGNQPQHF. DNA for the CDR3: TGTGCCAGCTCACGGGGGACAGGGGGAAATCAGCCCCAGCATTTT.

The chain recombines TRBV28 with TRBJ2-7; the match to TRBD1 covers 9 bases. The V and J ends lost 5 bases and 3 bases, in that order; junction bases with no gene match: 2. Germline V gene lookup returns CDR1 MDHEN and CDR2 SYDVKM. The CDR3 runs 13 residues. CDR3 sequence reads: CASSPGQGYEQYF. CDR3 DNA: TGTGCCAGCAGTCCGGGACAGGGCTACGAGCAGTACTTC.

This clone was recorded once. The rearrangement joins TRBV4-3 to TRBJ1-5; D remains ambiguous. With 0 bases removed from V and 3 bases from J, the gap between germline ends came to 9 bases. The CDR3 spans 15 residues. Germline V CDR1 and CDR2: LGHNA, YSLEER. The CDR3: CASSQDTTYNQPQHF. CDR3 nucleotide sequence: TGCGCCAGCAGCCAAGACACAACCTACAATCAGCCCCAGCATTTT.

The chain joins TRBV7-9 to TRBJ2-2; 11 nucleotides match TRBD2. The CDR3 covers 17 residues. In germline, CDR1 is SEHNR, CDR2 FQNEAQ (reference sequence). V gave up 3 bases and J gave up 5 bases; unmatched junction bases: 8. CDR3 sequence reads: CASSLTSGAAGTGELFF. As DNA, the CDR3 is TGTGCCAGCAGCTTGACTAGCGGGGCCGCTGGGACCGGGGAGCTGTTTTTT. The whole variable domain, filled in from reference TRBV7-9 and TRBJ2-2, reads DTGVSQNPRHKITKRGQNVTFRCDPISEHNRLYWYRQTLGQGPEFLTYFQNEAQLEKSRLLSDRFSAERPKGSFSTLEIQRTEQGDSAMYLCASSLTSGAAGTGELFFGEGSRLTVL.

The chain links TRBV6-1 to TRBJ1-5, with D possibly matching TRBD1 (6 bases). Trimming stripped 8 bases from V and 7 bases from J, with 21 bases between. This CDR3 has 15 residues. Germline-derived CDR1 and CDR2 are MNHNS and SASEGT. The CDR3 spells CASQPRDTFKQPQHF. The CDR3 nucleotides read TGTGCCAGCCAACCCAGGGACACCTTTAAGCAGCCCCAGCATTTT.

V is TRBV29-1 and J is TRBJ2-5, with 9 bases aligning to TRBD1. The CDR3 totals 13 residues. In germline, CDR1 is SQVTM, CDR2 ANQGSEA. The J segment lost 3 bases and the V segment lost 3 bases, leaving 2 bases of the junction unmatched. CDR3 loop: CSVEGTGKETQYF. The CDR3 DNA follows: TGCAGCGTTGAGGGGACAGGGAAAGAGACCCAGTACTTC.

This chain uses TRBV7-9 with TRBJ2-1; 10 bases align to TRBD2. The CDR3 covers 15 residues. Germline loops: CDR1 SEHNR, CDR2 FQNEAQ (reference sequence). V lost 0 bases, J lost 9 bases, and 5 bases stayed unmatched. CDR3 region: CASSLAPAGGGEQFF. DNA for the CDR3: TGTGCCAGCAGCTTAGCGCCAGCGGGGGGGGGTGAGCAGTTCTTC.

Comments on this clone: The same CDR3 can be traced to other DNA sequences in this sample. The gene calls are TRBV7-9 and TRBJ1-5; D not certain. This CDR3 comprises 15 residues. V gave up 1 base and J gave up 0 bases, with 7 bases separating them. Germline CDR1 SEHNR, CDR2 FQNEAQ (reference sequence). CDR3 DNA sequence: TGTGCCAGCAGCTTAGGGTTTAGTAGCAATCAGCCCCAGCATTTT. Translating gives CASSLGFSSNQPQHF. The variable domain in full, completed from reference TRBV7-9 and TRBJ1-5, reads DTGVSQNPRHKITKRGQNVTFRCDPISEHNRLYWYRQTLGQGPEFLTYFQNEAQLEKSRLLSDRFSAERPKGSFSTLEIQRTEQGDSAMYLCASSLGFSSNQPQHFGDGTRLSIL.

This clone showed up just a few times. The rearrangement links TRBV7-9 to TRBJ1-2; TRBD1 is a possible D gene (5 bases). The CDR3 spans 12 residues. Trimming pared 3 bases from V and 6 bases from J, leaving 8 bases between. Germline CDR1 reads SEHNR; CDR2 reads FQNEAQ (reference sequence). The CDR3 is CASSFGTDGYTF. The CDR3 DNA reads TGTGCCAGCAGCTTCGGGACGGATGGCTACACCTTC.

The chain joins TRBV19 to TRBJ1-2, with unresolved D. This CDR3 spans 13 amino acids. Germline values: CDR1 LNHDA, CDR2 SQIVND (reference sequence). V was cut by 7 bases and J by 2 bases, with 11 bases left in between. The CDR3 sequence is CASTSGFNYGYTF. The CDR3 DNA is TGTGCCAGTACCAGCGGTTTCAACTATGGCTACACCTTC. Together with reference TRBV19 and TRBJ1-2, the CDR3 gives the full variable domain: DGGITQSPKYLFRKEGQNVTLSCEQNLNHDAMYWYRQDPGQGLRLIYYSQIVNDFQKGDIAEGYSVSREKKESFPLTVTSAQKNPTAFYLCASTSGFNYGYTFGSGTRLTVV.

This chain links TRBV4-3 with TRBJ2-3; D uncertain. This CDR3 contains 15 residues. Trimming shortened V by 0 bases and J by 1 base, and 8 bases separated the two germline ends. Germline V gives CDR1 LGHNA, CDR2 YSLEER. The CDR3 sequence: CASSQDWRGTDTQYF. CDR3 nucleotide sequence: TGCGCCAGCAGCCAAGACTGGCGTGGCACAGATACGCAGTATTTT.

This sequence joins TRBV27 and TRBJ2-1; 10 bases line up with TRBD2. The germline CDR1 and CDR2 sequences are MNHEY and SMNVEV (reference sequence). Losses at the gene ends were 4 bases for V and 8 bases for J; bases not matched to a gene: 23. This CDR3 contains 20 residues. CDR3 protein: CASSSNRGSASGRGRDEQFF. The CDR3 region has the DNA TGTGCCAGCAGTTCTAACAGGGGTTCGGCTAGCGGGAGAGGTAGGGATGAGCAGTTCTTC.

V usage is TRBV5-1 and J usage is TRBJ1-2; 8 nucleotides agree with TRBD1. This CDR3 has 15 residues. J was trimmed by 3 bases and V by 2 bases; bases with no gene match: 6. The germline V gene encodes CDR1 SGHRS and CDR2 YFSETQ. CDR3 DNA sequence: TGCGCCAGCAGCTTATCCGGGACAGGAGACTATGGCTACACCTTC. Its protein product is CASSLSGTGDYGYTF.

CDR3 residues: CASSRPGVAGGGSYSFEQFF. Here the CDR3 DNA reads TGTGCCAGCAGCCGGCCGGGGGTAGCGGGAGGAGGTTCTTATAGCTTTGAGCAGTTCTTC. The chain employs TRBV4-2 and TRBJ2-1, with 10 bases aligning to TRBD2. The CDR3 has 20 amino acids. V dropped 4 bases and J dropped 9; count of bases not matched to a gene: 24. CDR1 is LGHNA and CDR2 is YNFKEQ in the germline V gene.

The DNA for the CDR3 is TGTGCCAGCTCACCGCGACAGGCAAGGAACACTGAAGCTTTCTTT. Amino acids: CASSPRQARNTEAFF. The rearrangement links TRBV18 to TRBJ1-1; perhaps TRBD1 as D (6 bases). Germline-derived CDR1 and CDR2 are KGHSH and LQKENI. The CDR3 covers 15 residues. V lost 3 bases and J 1 base, leaving 12 bases between the germline ends.